This T cell receptor beta chain stems from a study of Ad26.COV2.S vaccination and SARS-CoV-2 variants. The overall study: Once, or twice with 56 days between doses, Ad26.COV2.S was given intramuscularly.

Points from the study as a whole: Reported findings describe substantial breadth in spike-specific CD8+ and CD4+ T cell responses following vaccination.

Assay: immunoSEQ multiplex PCR; the TCRdb copy retains only in-frame clones and omits some. The sample shows around 450,000 clones, around 90% of them seen only once. With regard to this clone: Its target is unknown.

The CDR3 totals 11 residues. Germline V gives CDR1 MNHEY, CDR2 SVGAGI. Trimming removed 2 bases at V and 9 bases at J, with 5 bases between. Indicated treatment: around 19 received Ad26.COV2.S at low or high dose, single or two shots; 5 received placebo; per-sample allocation not given. Sampling happened 63 days after the first vaccine or placebo injection. This sample comprised peripheral blood, obtained in a trial of Ad26.COV2.S vaccine versus placebo. The J gene is TRBJ2-1, the V gene TRBV6-5; D assignment may be TRBD1 or TRBD2 (5 bases each). This sequence originates from a person aged 18 to 59 who received the Ad26.COV2.S COVID-19 vaccine or a placebo. The DNA of the CDR3 is TGTGCCAGCAGTTACGGGGGTGAGCAGTTCTTC. Residues: CASSYGGEQFF.